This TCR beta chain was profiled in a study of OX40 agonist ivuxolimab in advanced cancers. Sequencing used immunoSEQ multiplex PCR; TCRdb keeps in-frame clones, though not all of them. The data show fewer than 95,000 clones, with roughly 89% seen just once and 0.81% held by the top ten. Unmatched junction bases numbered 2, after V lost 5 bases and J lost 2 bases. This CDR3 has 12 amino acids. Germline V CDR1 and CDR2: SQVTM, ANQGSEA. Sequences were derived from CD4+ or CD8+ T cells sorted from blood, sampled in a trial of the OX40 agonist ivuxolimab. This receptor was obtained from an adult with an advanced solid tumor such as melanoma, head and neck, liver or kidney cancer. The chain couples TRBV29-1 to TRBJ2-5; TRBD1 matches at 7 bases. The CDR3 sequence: CSVSRGQETQYF. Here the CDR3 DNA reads TGCAGCGTTAGCAGGGGGCAAGAGACCCAGTACTTC.